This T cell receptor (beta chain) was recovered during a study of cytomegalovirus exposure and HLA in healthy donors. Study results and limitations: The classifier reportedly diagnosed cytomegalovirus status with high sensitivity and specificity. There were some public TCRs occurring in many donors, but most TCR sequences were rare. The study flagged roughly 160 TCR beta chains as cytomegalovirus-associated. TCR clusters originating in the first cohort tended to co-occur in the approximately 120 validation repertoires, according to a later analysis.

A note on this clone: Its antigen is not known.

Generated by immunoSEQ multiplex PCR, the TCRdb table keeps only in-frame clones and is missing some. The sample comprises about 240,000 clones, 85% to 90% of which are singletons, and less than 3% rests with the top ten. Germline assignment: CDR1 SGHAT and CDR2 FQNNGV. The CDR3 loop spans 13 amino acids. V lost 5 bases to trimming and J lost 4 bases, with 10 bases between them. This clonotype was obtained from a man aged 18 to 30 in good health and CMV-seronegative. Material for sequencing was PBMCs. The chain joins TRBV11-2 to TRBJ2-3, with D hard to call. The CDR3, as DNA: TGTGCCAGCAGCCTTGTACTGTCAGATACGCAGTATTTT. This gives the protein CASSLVLSDTQYF.